Listed below are T cell receptor beta chains from one sample, sequenced in a study of beta chain features in type 1 diabetes. The data were produced by immunoSEQ multiplex PCR, yet TCRdb's version contains in-frame clones alone and is incomplete. The table has some 25,000 clones, roughly three fifths seen once; the top ten hold approximately 1.5%. Material for sequencing was Tregs from blood. The source of these receptors is a woman aged 18 to 35 with type 1 diabetes. Each CDR3 is given with its conserved first and last residue. The order of the fields is V gene, clone size, D gene, J gene, CDR3 protein, CDR3 DNA. The D gene is left open where the match is weak. Expanded clones get a size class; other rows say once, few or many, or leave the size out.

V: TRBV19; size: -; D: TRBD1; J: TRBJ1-1; CDR3: CASSMERDRGSTFF; DNA: TGTGCCAGTAGTATGGAACGGGACAGGGGATCAACTTTCTTT
V: TRBV7-2; size: -; D: -; J: TRBJ1-5; CDR3: CASSLVGGNQPQHF; DNA: TGTGCCAGCAGCTTAGTCGGGGGGAATCAGCCCCAGCATTTT
V: TRBV7-2; size: -; D: TRBD1; J: TRBJ1-2; CDR3: CASSLQGTENYGYTF; DNA: TGTGCCAGCAGCTTACAAGGGACAGAGAACTATGGCTACACCTTC
V: TRBV28; size: -; D: TRBD1; J: TRBJ1-2; CDR3: CASSPNTGQGIYGYTF; DNA: TGTGCCAGCAGCCCCAACACGGGACAGGGGATCTATGGCTACACCTTC
V: TRBV18; size: -; D: TRBD1; J: TRBJ2-2; CDR3: CASSDGQGNTGELFF; DNA: TGTGCCAGCTCCGACGGACAGGGAAACACCGGGGAGCTGTTTTTT
V: TRBV2; size: -; D: TRBD2; J: TRBJ2-1; CDR3: CASSPRRTSWGEQFF; DNA: TGTGCCAGCAGTCCCCGACGGACTAGTTGGGGTGAGCAGTTCTTC
V: TRBV7-9; size: few; D: TRBD2; J: TRBJ2-3; CDR3: CASSLARTSGTDTQYF; DNA: TGTGCCAGCAGCTTAGCGAGGACTAGCGGCACAGATACGCAGTATTTT
V: TRBV19; size: few; D: TRBD1; J: TRBJ1-1; CDR3: CASSRGTGGWNTEAFF; DNA: TGTGCCAGTAGTCGCGGGACAGGGGGCTGGAACACTGAAGCTTTCTTT
V: TRBV18; size: -; D: -; J: TRBJ2-3; CDR3: CASSASWGPTDTQYF; DNA: TGTGCCAGCTCGGCATCATGGGGGCCCACAGATACGCAGTATTTT
V: TRBV6-5; size: -; D: TRBD1; J: TRBJ1-1; CDR3: CASSSYRTGGTEAFF; DNA: TGTGCCAGCAGTTCCTATAGGACAGGGGGAACTGAAGCTTTCTTT
V: TRBV11-2; size: -; D: -; J: TRBJ2-3; CDR3: CASSLVASWDSVDGQYF; DNA: TGTGCCAGCAGCTTAGTGGCTAGCTGGGATTCCGTTGATGGGCAGTATTTT
V: TRBV11-2; size: few; D: -; J: TRBJ2-5; CDR3: CASSLTSQETQYF; DNA: TGTGCCAGCAGCCTAACTAGCCAAGAGACCCAGTACTTC
V: TRBV7-9; size: few; D: TRBD1; J: TRBJ1-1; CDR3: CATQSGRPRDRFDEAFF; DNA: TGTGCCACTCAATCCGGGCGTCCGAGGGACAGGTTTGATGAAGCTTTCTTT
V: TRBV28; size: once; D: -; J: TRBJ1-5; CDR3: CASSSTGSGNQPQHF; DNA: TGTGCCAGCAGTTCGACAGGTTCCGGCAATCAGCCCCAGCATTTT
V: TRBV6-5; size: -; D: -; J: TRBJ1-5; CDR3: CASSYSGGGQPQHF; DNA: TGTGCCAGCAGTTACTCAGGGGGTGGTCAGCCCCAGCATTTT
V: TRBV5-4; size: -; D: -; J: TRBJ2-1; CDR3: CASSLLLAGALQFF; DNA: TGTGCCAGCAGCTTGTTATTGGCGGGCGCCCTCCAGTTCTTC
V: TRBV7-3; size: -; D: TRBD1; J: TRBJ2-1; CDR3: CASSETGTGGLRSRNEQFF; DNA: TGTGCCAGCAGCGAAACCGGGACAGGGGGCCTACGGAGCAGGAATGAGCAGTTCTTC
V: TRBV9; size: -; D: -; J: TRBJ2-5; CDR3: CASSVGSARSGETQYF; DNA: TGTGCCAGCAGCGTAGGTTCTGCCCGATCGGGAGAGACCCAGTACTTC
V: TRBV19; size: few; D: TRBD2; J: TRBJ2-1; CDR3: CASSFSSGRAATYNEQFF; DNA: TGTGCCAGTAGTTTCTCTAGCGGGAGGGCCGCAACCTACAATGAGCAGTTCTTC
V: TRBV7-9; size: few; D: -; J: TRBJ2-3; CDR3: CASSLAGRGKASPTDTQYF; DNA: TGTGCCAGCAGCTTAGCGGGCAGAGGGAAGGCTAGCCCCACAGATACGCAGTATTTT
V: TRBV20-1; size: few; D: -; J: TRBJ2-3; CDR3: CSARSDTQYF; DNA: TGCAGTGCCCGGAGTGATACGCAGTATTTT
V: TRBV7-2; size: -; D: -; J: TRBJ2-2; CDR3: CASGPSTGELFF; DNA: TGTGCCAGCGGGCCGAGCACCGGGGAGCTGTTTTTT
V: TRBV7-2; size: few; D: -; J: TRBJ2-3; CDR3: CASSFSLDTQYF; DNA: TGTGCCAGCAGCTTTTCCCTGGATACGCAGTATTTT
V: TRBV11-3; size: -; D: TRBD2; J: TRBJ2-3; CDR3: CASSTGLAGETDTQYF; DNA: TGTGCCAGCAGCACCGGACTAGCGGGAGAAACGGATACGCAGTATTTT
V: TRBV29-1; size: -; D: TRBD2; J: TRBJ2-7; CDR3: CSVVGSGRSYEQYF; DNA: TGCAGCGTTGTGGGTAGCGGGAGGTCCTACGAGCAGTACTTC
V: TRBV6-1; size: -; D: TRBD1; J: TRBJ2-2; CDR3: CAGTDQNTGELFF; DNA: TGTGCTGGGACAGATCAGAACACCGGGGAGCTGTTTTTT
V: TRBV14; size: -; D: -; J: TRBJ1-2; CDR3: CASSQQGYGYTF; DNA: TGTGCCAGCAGCCAACAGGGTTATGGCTACACCTTC
V: TRBV18; size: once; D: TRBD2; J: TRBJ2-2; CDR3: CASSPILAATVPGELFF; DNA: TGTGCCAGCTCACCAATCCTAGCGGCTACGGTCCCCGGGGAGCTGTTTTTT
V: TRBV30; size: -; D: -; J: TRBJ2-7; CDR3: CAWKSPGPHEQYF; DNA: TGTGCCTGGAAGTCTCCAGGGCCCCACGAGCAGTACTTC
V: TRBV6-1; size: -; D: TRBD1; J: TRBJ1-2; CDR3: CASRAGTGMDYGYTF; DNA: TGTGCCAGCAGAGCCGGGACAGGGATGGACTATGGCTACACCTTC
V: TRBV6-6; size: -; D: TRBD1; J: TRBJ1-2; CDR3: CASGGTGGNYGYTF; DNA: TGTGCCAGCGGTGGGACAGGGGGAAACTATGGCTACACCTTC
V: TRBV30; size: -; D: TRBD1; J: TRBJ1-4; CDR3: CAWSVPRTGNEKLFF; DNA: TGTGCCTGGAGTGTACCACGGACAGGGAATGAAAAACTGTTTTTT
V: TRBV7-2; size: medium-sized; D: TRBD1; J: TRBJ1-5; CDR3: CASSARTGRGPSTQPQHF; DNA: TGTGCCAGCAGCGCCCGGACAGGGAGAGGACCAAGTACTCAGCCCCAGCATTTT
V: TRBV28; size: -; D: -; J: TRBJ2-7; CDR3: CASSYPVDSPSYEQYF; DNA: TGTGCCAGCAGTTATCCGGTGGACAGCCCCTCCTACGAGCAGTACTTC
V: TRBV7-9; size: -; D: -; J: TRBJ2-1; CDR3: CASSLAGFSGNQFF; DNA: TGTGCCAGCAGCTTAGCGGGATTTTCGGGAAATCAGTTCTTC
V: TRBV7-2; size: few; D: TRBD2; J: TRBJ2-2; CDR3: CASSSPTTGTTDTGELFF; DNA: TGTGCCAGCAGTTCTCCTACGACTGGGACTACCGACACCGGGGAGCTGTTTTTT
V: TRBV7-2; size: few; D: TRBD1; J: TRBJ1-2; CDR3: CASSPGQGANYGYTF; DNA: TGTGCCAGCAGCCCTGGGCAGGGGGCCAACTATGGCTACACCTTC
V: TRBV21-1; size: -; D: -; J: TRBJ2-1; CDR3: CASSKASDANEQFF; DNA: TGTGCCAGCAGCAAAGCGAGCGACGCCAATGAGCAGTTCTTC
V: TRBV5-1; size: -; D: TRBD1; J: TRBJ1-1; CDR3: CASSRDRGQSSTEAFF; DNA: TGCGCCAGCAGCCGGGACAGGGGGCAGTCTAGCACTGAAGCTTTCTTT
V: TRBV7-3; size: -; D: TRBD2; J: TRBJ2-5; CDR3: CASSPTSGGRETQYF; DNA: TGTGCCAGCAGCCCGACTAGCGGGGGGAGGGAGACCCAGTACTTC
V: TRBV7-8; size: -; D: -; J: TRBJ2-2; CDR3: CASSPGHANTGELFF; DNA: TGTGCCAGCAGCCCGGGACACGCAAACACCGGGGAGCTGTTTTTT
V: TRBV19; size: -; D: TRBD2; J: TRBJ2-3; CDR3: CASSDPALAAHTDTQYF; DNA: TGTGCCAGTAGTGACCCCGCACTAGCGGCCCACACAGATACGCAGTATTTT
V: TRBV5-8; size: -; D: TRBD1; J: TRBJ2-5; CDR3: CASSYGQGQETQYF; DNA: TGTGCCAGCAGCTACGGACAGGGGCAAGAGACCCAGTACTTC
V: TRBV5-5; size: once; D: TRBD1; J: TRBJ1-1; CDR3: CASNPLGQGKAFF; DNA: TGTGCCAGCAATCCCCTGGGACAGGGGAAAGCTTTCTTT
V: TRBV7-2; size: -; D: TRBD1; J: TRBJ2-3; CDR3: CASSPTRPGQRTDTQYF; DNA: TGTGCCAGCAGCCCCACCCGGCCGGGACAGCGCACAGATACGCAGTATTTT
V: TRBV2; size: -; D: -; J: TRBJ2-5; CDR3: CASRTSQETQYF; DNA: TGTGCCAGCAGGACTAGCCAAGAGACCCAGTACTTC
V: TRBV5-4; size: -; D: TRBD2; J: TRBJ2-3; CDR3: CASSLGTSGTDTQYF; DNA: TGTGCCAGCAGCTTGGGGACTAGCGGGACAGATACGCAGTATTTT
V: TRBV18; size: few; D: TRBD1; J: TRBJ1-5; CDR3: CASSPKPPGTGDQPQHF; DNA: TGTGCCAGCTCACCTAAACCGCCCGGGACAGGGGATCAGCCCCAGCATTTT
V: TRBV5-1; size: -; D: -; J: TRBJ1-1; CDR3: CASSWATNTEAFF; DNA: TGCGCCAGCAGCTGGGCCACGAACACTGAAGCTTTCTTT
V: TRBV10-3; size: few; D: TRBD1; J: TRBJ2-1; CDR3: CAISGRDSQFF; DNA: TGTGCCATCAGTGGCCGGGACAGTCAGTTCTTC
V: TRBV7-9; size: -; D: TRBD2; J: TRBJ2-1; CDR3: CASSLVGTSGGSNEQFF; DNA: TGTGCCAGCAGCTTAGTGGGGACTAGCGGAGGTAGCAATGAGCAGTTCTTC
V: TRBV30; size: -; D: TRBD2; J: TRBJ2-3; CDR3: CAWSAGTSGSMDTQYF; DNA: TGTGCCTGGAGCGCCGGGACTAGCGGGAGTATGGATACGCAGTATTTT
V: TRBV28; size: medium-sized; D: TRBD2; J: TRBJ2-7; CDR3: CASSGLAMAYEQYF; DNA: TGTGCCAGCAGTGGACTAGCGATGGCCTACGAGCAGTACTTC
V: TRBV11-2; size: -; D: -; J: TRBJ2-5; CDR3: CASSWVGGGGETQYF; DNA: TGTGCCAGCAGCTGGGTGGGGGGAGGCGGGGAGACCCAGTACTTC
V: TRBV11-2; size: -; D: TRBD1; J: TRBJ1-2; CDR3: CASSEGTGTGTRGYTF; DNA: TGTGCCAGCAGCGAGGGGACCGGGACAGGGACCCGGGGCTACACCTTC
V: TRBV7-2; size: few; D: -; J: TRBJ2-1; CDR3: CASSLQGMDNEQFF; DNA: TGTGCCAGCAGCTTACAGGGTATGGACAATGAGCAGTTCTTC
V: TRBV7-8; size: -; D: TRBD1; J: TRBJ2-3; CDR3: CASSSWTGSSTDTQYF; DNA: TGTGCCAGCAGCTCATGGACAGGGTCGTCCACAGATACGCAGTATTTT
V: TRBV6-1; size: -; D: -; J: TRBJ2-5; CDR3: CASSEETVQETQYF; DNA: TGTGCCAGCAGTGAAGAAACAGTCCAAGAGACCCAGTACTTC
V: TRBV5-6; size: few; D: -; J: TRBJ1-1; CDR3: CASSRTAMNTEAFF; DNA: TGTGCCAGCAGTCGGACAGCGATGAACACTGAAGCTTTCTTT